The rows below give T cell receptor beta chains drawn from one sample of a study of T cell repertoires in cytomegalovirus infection. TCRdb independently ran MiXCR on the reads; one entry per CDR3 protein. The sample carries around 240,000 distinct CDR3 sequences, approximately 22% recorded once. The sample taken for sequencing was CD8+ T cells from PBMCs. The receptors were sampled from a human donor in good health (CMV status not recorded). Some clones in this sample may be carry-over from other donors' samples. Each CDR3 is given with its conserved first and last residue. A D gene is named only where the DNA matches it firmly. Some rows have no size entry. The others give once, few or many, or a class for an expanded clone.

abundance,j_gene,d_gene,v_gene,CDR3aa,CDR3nt
few,TRBJ1-2,-,TRBV25-1,CASSPIGSPNYGYTF,TGTGCCAGCAGTCCAATAGGGTCACCGAACTATGGCTACACCTTC
-,TRBJ1-2,-,TRBV7-4,CASSLEARGYTF,TGTGCCAGCAGCTTAGAGGCTCGCGGCTACACCTTC
many,TRBJ1-3,TRBD1,TRBV7-2,CASSFWGTGPIGGNTIYF,TGTGCCAGCAGCTTCTGGGGGACAGGGCCCATAGGTGGAAACACCATATATTTT
-,TRBJ2-5,TRBD1,TRBV28,CASSPLTGEETQYF,TGTGCCAGCAGTCCCCTGACAGGGGAAGAGACCCAGTACTTC
-,TRBJ1-6,-,TRBV20-1,CSAGVGAPSSYNSPLHF,TGCAGTGCTGGCGTGGGGGCGCCAAGCTCCTATAATTCACCCCTCCACTTT
-,TRBJ2-3,-,TRBV6-2/TRBV6-3,CASTGTSSTDTQYF,TGTGCCAGCACCGGGACCTCTAGCACAGATACGCAGTATTTT
many,TRBJ1-3,-,TRBV28,CASSLLMGSSGNTIYF,TGTGCCAGCAGTTTACTAATGGGCAGCTCTGGAAACACCATATATTTT
many,TRBJ1-4,TRBD1,TRBV7-2,CASSSQGENEKLFF,TGTGCCAGCAGCTCCCAGGGGGAGAATGAAAAACTGTTTTTT
-,TRBJ2-7,-,TRBV5-4,CASSERGGFRDEQYF,TGTGCCAGCAGCGAACGTGGAGGGTTTCGGGACGAGCAGTACTTC
-,TRBJ1-1,-,TRBV6-6,CASSGRSRERDTEAFF,TGTGCCAGCAGCGGAAGGAGCCGGGAACGGGACACTGAAGCTTTCTTT
-,TRBJ1-5,-,TRBV5-6,CASSLLSAQPQHF,TGTGCCAGCAGCTTGTTATCAGCTCAGCCCCAGCATTTT
-,TRBJ2-1,-,TRBV4-1,CASSQALASHEFF,TGCGCCAGCAGCCAAGCGCTGGCGTCGCACGAGTTCTTC
once,TRBJ1-1,-,TRBV7-6,CASRLEAGFPEAFF,TGTGCCAGCCGCTTAGAGGCAGGGTTCCCTGAAGCTTTCTTT
few,TRBJ1-5,-,TRBV6-6,CASRSDGYSNQPQHF,TGTGCCAGCAGAAGCGACGGATATAGCAATCAGCCCCAGCATTTT
many,TRBJ1-2,-,TRBV7-2,CASSLVSHGTNGYTF,TGTGCCAGCAGCTTAGTGTCCCACGGTACAAATGGCTACACCTTC
-,TRBJ2-1,-,TRBV2,CASSERGLQGPNEQFF,TGTGCCAGCAGTGAACGGGGGCTGCAGGGGCCCAATGAGCAGTTCTTC
few,TRBJ2-7,-,TRBV29-1,CSAIMTGTYEQYF,TGCAGCGCCATTATGACAGGAACCTACGAGCAGTACTTC
-,TRBJ2-1,-,TRBV7-1,CASSSLIANNEQFF,TGTGCCAGCAGCTCACTAATTGCGAACAATGAGCAGTTCTTC
few,TRBJ2-1,-,TRBV7-6,CASSLLTDYNEQFF,TGTGCCAGCAGCTTATTGACCGATTACAATGAGCAGTTCTTC
few,TRBJ1-2,-,TRBV20-1,CSARDHRDYGYTF,TGCAGTGCTAGAGATCACCGTGACTATGGCTACACCTTC
few,TRBJ1-4,-,TRBV4-1,CASSRSTLEGKLFF,TGCGCCAGCAGCCGCTCGACTCTTGAGGGAAAACTGTTTTTT
many,TRBJ2-1,-,TRBV7-9,CASSWPPGSSSYNEQFF,TGTGCCAGCAGCTGGCCCCCAGGAAGTAGCTCCTACAATGAGCAGTTCTTC
-,TRBJ2-1,TRBD1,TRBV2,CASIPGGPNDNEQFF,TGTGCCAGCATTCCAGGGGGCCCCAACGACAATGAGCAGTTCTTC
many,TRBJ2-1,-,TRBV7-9,CASSLLGGTGDEQFF,TGTGCCAGCAGCTTATTAGGGGGGACTGGGGATGAGCAGTTCTTC
-,TRBJ1-1,-,TRBV20-1,CSAENPGDQNTEAFF,TGCAGTGCTGAGAATCCAGGGGACCAGAACACTGAAGCTTTCTTT
few,TRBJ1-1,TRBD1,TRBV6-2/TRBV6-3,CASSYSWGTGNTEAFF,TGTGCCAGCAGTTACTCGTGGGGGACAGGGAACACTGAAGCTTTCTTT
-,TRBJ2-2,-,TRBV29-1,CSVISRPGELFF,TGCAGCGTCATCTCTCGACCCGGGGAGCTGTTTTTT
few,TRBJ2-2,TRBD1,TRBV7-8,CASSPAGGANTGELFF,TGTGCCAGCAGCCCGGCAGGGGGAGCGAACACCGGGGAGCTGTTTTTT
-,TRBJ2-7,TRBD1,TRBV5-1,CASSFRDRGSLDEQYF,TGCGCCAGCAGCTTCCGAGACAGGGGAAGTCTGGACGAGCAGTACTTC
-,TRBJ1-2,-,TRBV6-2/TRBV6-3,CASRSAGTPNYGYTF,TGTGCCAGCAGATCCGCCGGGACACCTAACTATGGCTACACCTTC
-,TRBJ2-7,TRBD1,TRBV5-4,CASSLADRGGEQYF,TGTGCCAGCAGCCTCGCGGACAGGGGAGGCGAGCAGTACTTC
many,TRBJ2-1,-,TRBV6-1,CASRSRVVGRNDNEQFF,TGTGCCAGCAGATCAAGGGTTGTGGGCCGGAACGACAATGAGCAGTTCTTC
-,TRBJ2-1,TRBD2,TRBV6-2/TRBV6-3,CASSSPRGDPYNEQFF,TGTGCCAGCAGTTCCCCGCGGGGGGACCCCTACAATGAGCAGTTCTTC
many,TRBJ2-3,TRBD2,TRBV6-5,CASGPGLAGNTQYF,TGTGCCAGCGGCCCGGGACTAGCTGGGAATACGCAGTATTTT
many,TRBJ2-7,TRBD1,TRBV5-6,CASSPGQGRSYEQYF,TGTGCCAGCAGCCCGGGACAGGGTCGGTCCTACGAGCAGTACTTC
-,TRBJ1-1,-,TRBV7-6,CASSPLYKRDEAFF,TGTGCCAGCAGCCCTCTTTATAAGCGGGATGAAGCTTTCTTT
-,TRBJ2-2,-,TRBV6-1,CASSYRVTGELFF,TGTGCCAGCAGTTACAGGGTTACCGGGGAGCTGTTTTTT
-,TRBJ1-1,-,TRBV10-3,CAISEGTQPEAFF,TGTGCCATCAGTGAAGGGACACAGCCTGAAGCTTTCTTT
-,TRBJ2-1,TRBD2,TRBV23-1,CASSQCLAGGYNEQFF,TGCGCCAGCAGTCAGTGCCTAGCGGGGGGTTACAATGAGCAGTTCTTC
few,TRBJ2-3,TRBD1,TRBV14,CASQDRGKSTDTQYF,TGTGCCAGCCAGGACAGGGGGAAGAGCACAGATACGCAGTATTTT
few,TRBJ1-2,-,TRBV29-1,CSVEVTADYGYTF,TGCAGCGTTGAAGTGACCGCAGACTATGGCTACACCTTC
many,TRBJ2-1,-,TRBV7-3,CASSPGPNSYNEQFF,TGTGCCAGCAGCCCGGGGCCCAACTCCTACAATGAGCAGTTCTTC
-,TRBJ2-1,TRBD2,TRBV27,CASSWASGALSYNEQFF,TGTGCCAGCAGCTGGGCCAGCGGGGCCCTCTCCTACAATGAGCAGTTCTTC
-,TRBJ2-7,TRBD2,TRBV7-2,CASSLATGGFGEQYF,TGTGCCAGCAGCTTAGCAACCGGGGGGTTCGGGGAGCAGTACTTC
-,TRBJ2-3,TRBD2,TRBV12-3/TRBV12-4,CASSPTGLAQDTQYF,TGTGCCAGCAGTCCCACCGGACTAGCGCAAGATACGCAGTATTTT
-,TRBJ2-3,-,TRBV7-4,CASSLARQPTDTQYF,TGTGCCAGCAGCTTAGCGCGGCAACCCACAGATACGCAGTATTTT
-,TRBJ2-5,-,TRBV9,CASSFRDNPKETQYF,TGTGCCAGCAGCTTCCGGGACAACCCCAAAGAGACCCAGTACTTC
-,TRBJ2-7,-,TRBV27,CASSPTGYSYEQYF,TGTGCCAGCAGCCCGACGGGGTATTCCTACGAGCAGTACTTC
few,TRBJ2-3,-,TRBV13,CASSQVAPDTQYF,TGTGCCAGCAGCCAGGTGGCCCCAGATACGCAGTATTTT
few,TRBJ2-2,TRBD2,TRBV9,CASSGLREGDTGELFF,TGTGCCAGCAGCGGCCTGCGGGAGGGGGACACCGGGGAGCTGTTTTTT
-,TRBJ1-2,TRBD1,TRBV6-4,CASSLTGDNYGYTF,TGTGCCAGCAGCTTGACAGGGGATAACTATGGCTACACCTTC
-,TRBJ2-7,TRBD2,TRBV6-6,CASSPGLAEQYF,TGTGCCAGCAGTCCAGGACTAGCCGAGCAGTACTTC
many,TRBJ2-5,-,TRBV7-9,CASSLGGSQETQYF,TGTGCCAGCAGCTTAGGGGGTAGCCAAGAGACCCAGTACTTC
-,TRBJ2-5,TRBD2,TRBV20-1,CSARDPGVAGGVAQETQYF,TGCAGTGCTAGAGATCCGGGGGTAGCGGGGGGTGTTGCCCAAGAGACCCAGTACTTC
-,TRBJ1-1,-,TRBV5-1,CASSRYRNLNTEAFF,TGCGCCAGCAGCAGATACAGGAACCTGAACACTGAAGCTTTCTTT
few,TRBJ1-1,-,TRBV7-4,CASSFPGSTEAFF,TGTGCCAGCAGCTTCCCAGGGTCCACTGAAGCTTTCTTT
many,TRBJ1-1,-,TRBV28,CASSSRENTEAFF,TGTGCCAGCAGTTCCCGGGAGAACACTGAAGCTTTCTTT